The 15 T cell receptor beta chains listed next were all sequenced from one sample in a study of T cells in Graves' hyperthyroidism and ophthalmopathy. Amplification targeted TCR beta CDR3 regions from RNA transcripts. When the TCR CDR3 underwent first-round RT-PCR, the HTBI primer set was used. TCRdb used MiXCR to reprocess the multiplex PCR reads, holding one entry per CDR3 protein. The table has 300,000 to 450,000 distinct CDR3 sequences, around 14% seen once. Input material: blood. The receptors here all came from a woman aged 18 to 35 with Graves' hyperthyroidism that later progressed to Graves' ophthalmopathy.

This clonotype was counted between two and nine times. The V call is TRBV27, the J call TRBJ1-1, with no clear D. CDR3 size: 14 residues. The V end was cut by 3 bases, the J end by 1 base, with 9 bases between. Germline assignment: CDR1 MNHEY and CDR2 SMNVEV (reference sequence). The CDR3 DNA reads TGTGCCAGCAGTTTTTCGGGCGCGAACACTGAAGCTTTCTTT. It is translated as CASSFSGANTEAFF.

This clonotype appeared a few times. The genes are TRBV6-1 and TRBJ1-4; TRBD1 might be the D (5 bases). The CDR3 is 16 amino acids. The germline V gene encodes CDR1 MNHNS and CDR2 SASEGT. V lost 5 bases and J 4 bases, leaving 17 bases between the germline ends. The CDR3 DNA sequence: TGTGCCAGCAGTCTCCCGCCGGGCAGGGATAATGAAAAACTGTTTTTT. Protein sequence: CASSLPPGRDNEKLFF.

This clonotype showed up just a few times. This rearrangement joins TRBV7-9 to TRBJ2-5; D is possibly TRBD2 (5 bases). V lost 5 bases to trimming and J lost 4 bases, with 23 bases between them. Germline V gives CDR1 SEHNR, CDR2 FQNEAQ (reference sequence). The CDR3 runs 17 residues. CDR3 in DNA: TGTGCCAGCAGCCCACCAATTTCGGGAATATTGGGAGAGACCCAGTACTTC. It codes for CASSPPISGILGETQYF.

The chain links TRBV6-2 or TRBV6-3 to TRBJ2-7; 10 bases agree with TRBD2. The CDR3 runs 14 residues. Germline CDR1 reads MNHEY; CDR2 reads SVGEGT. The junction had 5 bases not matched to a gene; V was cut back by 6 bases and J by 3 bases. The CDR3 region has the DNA TGTGCCAGCAGCCACCGGACTAGCGGCTACGAGCAGTACTTC. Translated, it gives CASSHRTSGYEQYF.

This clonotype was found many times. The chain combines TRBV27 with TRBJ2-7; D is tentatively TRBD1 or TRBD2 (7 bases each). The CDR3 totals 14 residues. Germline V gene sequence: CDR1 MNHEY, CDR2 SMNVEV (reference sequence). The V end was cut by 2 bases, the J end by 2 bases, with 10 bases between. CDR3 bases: TGTGCCAGCAGTTTAAGCGGGACAGCCTACGAGCAGTACTTC. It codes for CASSLSGTAYEQYF.

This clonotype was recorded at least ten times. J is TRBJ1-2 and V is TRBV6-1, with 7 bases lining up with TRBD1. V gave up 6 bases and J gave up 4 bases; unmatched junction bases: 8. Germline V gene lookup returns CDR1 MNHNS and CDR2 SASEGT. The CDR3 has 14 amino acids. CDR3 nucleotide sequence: TGTGCCAGCAGGGCAGGGGGTACAGGCTATGGCTACACCTTC. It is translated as CASRAGGTGYGYTF.

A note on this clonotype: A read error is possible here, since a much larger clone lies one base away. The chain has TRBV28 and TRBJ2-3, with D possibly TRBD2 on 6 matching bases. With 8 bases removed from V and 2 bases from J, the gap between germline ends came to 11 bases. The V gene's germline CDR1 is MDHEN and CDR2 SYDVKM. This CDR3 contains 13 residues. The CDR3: CASGGLDTDTQYF. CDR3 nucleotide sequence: TGTGCCAGCGGGGGACTTGACACAGATACGCAGTATTTT. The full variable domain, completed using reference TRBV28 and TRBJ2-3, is DVKVTQSSRYLVKRTGEKVFLECVQDMDHENMFWYRQDPGLGLRLIYFSYDVKMKEKGDIPEGYSVSREKKERFSLILESASTNQTSMYLCASGGLDTDTQYFGPGTRLTVL.

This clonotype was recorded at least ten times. The CDR3: CSARDRGNYGYTF. For the CDR3, the DNA is TGCAGTGCGCGTGACAGGGGAAACTATGGCTACACCTTC. The V and J genes are TRBV20-1 and TRBJ1-2; 8 bases align to TRBD1. There are 13 residues in the CDR3. V lost 6 bases to trimming and J lost 2 bases; unmatched junction nucleotides: 5. Per germline, CDR1 DFQATT and CDR2 SNEGSKA (reference sequence).

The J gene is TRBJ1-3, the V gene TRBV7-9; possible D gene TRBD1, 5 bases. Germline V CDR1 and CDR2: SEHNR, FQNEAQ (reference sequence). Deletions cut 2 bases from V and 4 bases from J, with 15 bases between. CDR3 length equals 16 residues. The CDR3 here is CASSLIFWTLGNTIYF. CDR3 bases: TGTGCCAGCAGCTTAATTTTTTGGACACTCGGAAACACCATATATTTT.

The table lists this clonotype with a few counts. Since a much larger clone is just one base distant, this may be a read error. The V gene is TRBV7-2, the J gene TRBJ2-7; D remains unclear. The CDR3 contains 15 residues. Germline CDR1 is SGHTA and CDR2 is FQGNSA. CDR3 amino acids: CASSLAGVGRYEQCF. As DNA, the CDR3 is TGTGCCAGCAGCTTAGCAGGAGTAGGCCGCTACGAGCAGTGCTTC. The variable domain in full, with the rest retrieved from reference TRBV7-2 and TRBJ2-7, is GAGVSQSPSNKVTEKGKDVELRCDPISGHTALYWYRQSLGQGLEFLIYFQGNSAPDKSGLPSDRFSAERTGGSVSTLTIQRTQQEDSAVYLCASSLAGVGRYEQCFGPGTRLTVT.

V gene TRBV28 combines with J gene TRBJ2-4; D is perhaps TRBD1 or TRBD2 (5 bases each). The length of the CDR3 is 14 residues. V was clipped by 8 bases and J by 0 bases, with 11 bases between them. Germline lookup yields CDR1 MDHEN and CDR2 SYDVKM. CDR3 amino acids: CASGLGGAKNIQYF. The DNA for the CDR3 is TGTGCCAGCGGCCTTGGGGGAGCCAAAAACATTCAGTACTTC.

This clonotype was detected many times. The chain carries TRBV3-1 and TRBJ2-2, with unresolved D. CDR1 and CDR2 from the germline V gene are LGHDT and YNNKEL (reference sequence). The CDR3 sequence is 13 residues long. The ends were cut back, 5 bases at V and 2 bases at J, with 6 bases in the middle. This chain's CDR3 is CASSMGNTGELFF. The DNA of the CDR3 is TGTGCCAGCAGCATGGGCAACACCGGGGAGCTGTTTTTT.

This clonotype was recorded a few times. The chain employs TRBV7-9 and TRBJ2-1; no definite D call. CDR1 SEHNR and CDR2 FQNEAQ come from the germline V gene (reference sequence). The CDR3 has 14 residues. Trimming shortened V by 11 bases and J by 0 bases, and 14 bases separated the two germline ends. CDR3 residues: CAADAPSSYNEQFF. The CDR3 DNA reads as TGTGCCGCGGATGCACCCAGCTCCTACAATGAGCAGTTCTTC.

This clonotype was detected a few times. DNA for the CDR3: TGTGCCAGCAGCTTTTCAGTCTCTGGAAACACCATATATTTT. Translation: CASSFSVSGNTIYF. This rearrangement joins TRBV5-5 to TRBJ1-3; D is ambiguous. The CDR3 is 14 amino acids. Germline loops: CDR1 SGHKS, CDR2 YYEKEE (reference sequence). The ends were cut back, 2 bases at V and 0 bases at J, with 6 bases in the middle.

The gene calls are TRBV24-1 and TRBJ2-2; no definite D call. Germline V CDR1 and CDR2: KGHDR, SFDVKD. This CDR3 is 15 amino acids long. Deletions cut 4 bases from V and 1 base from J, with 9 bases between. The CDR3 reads CATSERTENTGELFF. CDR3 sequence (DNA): TGTGCCACCAGTGAACGGACGGAGAACACCGGGGAGCTGTTTTTT.